The 21 T cell receptor beta chains below were found in one sample sequenced in a study of blood T cell repertoires in COVID-19. TCRdb's copy holds only in-frame clones and misses some; the assay was immunoSEQ multiplex PCR. The profile shows about 200,000 clones, 80% of them singletons. The sample comprised peripheral blood. The source is a woman between 70 and 85 years old with acute or convalescent COVID-19.

J is TRBJ1-5 and V is TRBV19; tentative D call: TRBD1 (5 bases). The CDR3 covers 14 residues. The V end lost 4 bases, the J end lost 4 bases, and 11 bases lay between the germline ends. Germline values: CDR1 LNHDA, CDR2 SQIVND (reference sequence). The CDR3 DNA sequence: TGTGCCAGTAGTAGGGGGGAGCTAAATCAGCCCCAGCATTTT. This codes for CASSRGELNQPQHF. Complete variable domain (other parts from reference TRBV19 and TRBJ1-5): DGGITQSPKYLFRKEGQNVTLSCEQNLNHDAMYWYRQDPGQGLRLIYYSQIVNDFQKGDIAEGYSVSREKKESFPLTVTSAQKNPTAFYLCASSRGELNQPQHFGDGTRLSIL.

The genes are TRBV6-2 or TRBV6-3 and TRBJ1-2, with TRBD1 matching 8 bases. With V trimmed by 2 bases and J by 4 bases, 3 bases remained unmatched. The CDR3 loop spans 14 amino acids. The germline V gene encodes CDR1 MNHEY and CDR2 SVGEGT. Here the CDR3 reads CASSYGGQVYGYTF. As DNA, the CDR3 is TGTGCCAGCAGTTACGGGGGACAGGTCTATGGCTACACCTTC.

This clone occurred once. Distinct nucleotide sequences in the sample also encode this CDR3. The V call is TRBV7-2, the J call TRBJ1-2; 7 nucleotides match TRBD1. Trimming removed 8 bases from V and 2 bases from J; junction bases left unmatched: 8. Germline CDR1 and CDR2: SGHTA and FQGNSA. This CDR3 is 14 amino acids long. The CDR3 coding sequence is TGTGCCAGCTCTTTAGGGGGACAGAACTATGGCTACACCTTC. Protein product: CASSLGGQNYGYTF.

The chain links TRBV27 to TRBJ2-5; no reliable D call. From germline, CDR1 is MNHEY and CDR2 SMNVEV (reference sequence). The germline V and J ends were trimmed by 4 bases and 5 bases, with 17 bases remaining between them. The CDR3 runs to 15 residues. CDR3 DNA sequence: TGTGCCAGCAGTTCTGCCCTCGGGTTATGGGAGACCCAGTACTTC. It specifies CASSSALGLWETQYF.

This sequence joins TRBV18 and TRBJ1-1; D possibly corresponds to TRBD1 (5 bases). This CDR3 is built from 14 residues. Germline values: CDR1 KGHSH, CDR2 LQKENI. The ends were cut back, 7 bases at V and 1 base at J, with 13 bases in the middle. CDR3 loop: CASFRTDKNTEAFF. The CDR3 DNA reads TGTGCCAGCTTCAGGACGGACAAGAACACTGAAGCTTTCTTT.

The CDR3 nucleotides are TGTGCCAGCAGCGTACCGGGACGGGGGGCCTACGAGCAGTACTTC. Encoded protein: CASSVPGRGAYEQYF. The chain carries TRBV7-4 and TRBJ2-7, with 7 bases aligning to TRBD2. After removal of 5 bases from V and 2 bases from J, the junction contained 9 bases not matched to a gene. From germline, CDR1 is SGHVT and CDR2 SQSDAQ. This CDR3 comprises 15 residues.

This chain joins TRBV5-1 and TRBJ1-4; 7 nucleotides match TRBD1. V dropped 4 bases and J dropped 5; count of bases not matched to a gene: 2. Germline V gene sequence: CDR1 SGHRS, CDR2 YFSETQ. CDR3 size: 13 residues. The CDR3 DNA reads as TGCGCCAGCAGCCCGACAGGGAATGAAAAACTGTTTTTT. It encodes CASSPTGNEKLFF.

This clone was picked up a small number of times. CDR3 coding DNA: TGCGCCAGCAGCCAAGGGGGAGGGCGGGAGGCCAATGAGCAGTTCTTC. It encodes CASSQGGGREANEQFF. The V and J genes are TRBV4-1 and TRBJ2-1; 8 bases fit TRBD2. The CDR3 extends over 16 amino acids. Germline values: CDR1 MGHRA, CDR2 YSYEKL. Germline trimming cut 1 base from V and 6 bases from J; bases unmatched to any gene: 8.

The chain couples TRBV5-1 to TRBJ2-3; 7 bases map to TRBD2. Per the germline V gene, CDR1 is SGHRS and CDR2 is YFSETQ. Germline trimming cut 4 bases from V and 2 bases from J; bases unmatched to any gene: 7. This CDR3 has 15 amino acids. The CDR3 bases are TGCGCCAGCAGCCCCACACTAGCGAACACAGATACGCAGTATTTT. Amino acids: CASSPTLANTDTQYF.

This clone turned up a few times. The genes are TRBV27 and TRBJ1-6; D is possibly TRBD1 (5 bases). Germline loops: CDR1 MNHEY, CDR2 SMNVEV (reference sequence). This CDR3 region has 17 residues. The V end lost 8 bases, the J end lost 0 bases, and 17 bases lay between the germline ends. The CDR3 protein is CASRETAQFSYNSPLHF. The CDR3 DNA sequence: TGTGCCAGCCGCGAGACAGCTCAATTCTCCTATAATTCACCCCTCCACTTT.

A remark on this clone: One end of the junction fails to match germline, which may point to a read error. This sequence joins TRBV24-1 and TRBJ1-2; unclear D gene. This CDR3 has 12 residues. Germline V gene sequence: CDR1 KGHDR, CDR2 SFDVKD. Written as DNA, the CDR3 is TGTGCCACAAGTGGAGGGATGGGTGGCTACACCTTC. It encodes CATSGGMGGYTF.

The chain recombines TRBV11-2 with TRBJ2-5, with TRBD1 matching 8 bases. The CDR3 is 16 residues long. The germline V gene has CDR1 SGHAT and CDR2 FQNNGV. J was trimmed by 0 bases and V by 1 base; bases with no gene match: 4. This CDR3 is CASSLVDRGHQETQYF. CDR3 nucleotide sequence: TGTGCCAGCAGCTTAGTAGACAGGGGTCACCAAGAGACCCAGTACTTC. The full variable domain, its missing parts supplied by reference TRBV11-2 and TRBJ2-5, is EAGVAQSPRYKIIEKRQSVAFWCNPISGHATLYWYQQILGQGPKLLIQFQNNGVVDDSQLPKDRFSAERLKGVDSTLKIQPAKLEDSAVYLCASSLVDRGHQETQYFGPGTRLLVL.

As to this clone: The sample contains more than one DNA sequence encoding this CDR3. The V and J genes are TRBV5-4 and TRBJ2-7, with D maybe TRBD1 (5 bases). Trimming took 0 bases from V and 5 from J, leaving 12 bases between them. This CDR3 is 14 amino acids long. Germline V gene sequence: CDR1 SGHNT, CDR2 YYREEE (reference sequence). This CDR3 reads CASSLGQGRNEQYF. The CDR3 nucleotides read TGTGCCAGCAGCTTGGGGCAGGGTAGAAACGAGCAGTACTTC.

The rearrangement joins TRBV13 to TRBJ1-1, with 7 nucleotides matching TRBD1. The CDR3 runs 19 residues. V was clipped by 5 bases and J by 0 bases; unmatched bases: 18. CDR1 and CDR2 (germline): PRHDT, FYEKMQ (reference sequence). The CDR3 nucleotides are TGTGCCAGCAGCAGGACCCCCGTGACAGGGATCCCTTTGAACACTGAAGCTTTCTTT. This sequence encodes CASSRTPVTGIPLNTEAFF.

The chain couples TRBV24-1 to TRBJ2-3; 7 nucleotides match TRBD1. From germline, CDR1 is KGHDR and CDR2 SFDVKD. The CDR3 spans 16 residues. The ends lost 3 bases at V and 1 base at J; junction bases unmatched: 6. The CDR3 DNA reads TGTGCCACCAGTGATCGACAGGGTAGCGGCACAGATACGCAGTATTTT. This translates into CATSDRQGSGTDTQYF.

The chain has TRBV3-1 (or the pseudogene TRBV3-2) and TRBJ2-5; D is possibly TRBD2 (5 bases). V lost 6 bases, J lost 3 bases, and 11 bases lay in between. The CDR3 has 13 residues. Germline CDR1 and CDR2: LGHDT and YNNKEL (reference sequence). The CDR3 bases are TGTGCCAGCAGAGACTATGGGGAAGAGACCCAGTACTTC. Protein: CASRDYGEETQYF.

The V gene is TRBV6-9, the J gene TRBJ1-5, with 9 nucleotides matching TRBD1. After removal of 9 bases from V and 3 bases from J, the junction contained 9 bases not matched to a gene. Germline CDR1 MNHGY, CDR2 SVAAGI. The CDR3 covers 15 residues. The CDR3, as DNA: TGTGCCAGGGGATACAGGGGGCGCCCCAATCAGCCCCAGCATTTT. Translation gives CARGYRGRPNQPQHF.

The gene calls are TRBV12-3 or TRBV12-4 and TRBJ2-7; 8 bases agree with TRBD2. V trimming: 6 bases; J trimming: 6 bases; junction bases outside the gene matches: 7. The CDR3 extends over 13 amino acids. The CDR3 loop reads CASSAGLAGEQYF. The CDR3 DNA is TGTGCCAGCAGCGCTGGACTAGCTGGCGAGCAGTACTTC.

This chain connects TRBV12-3 or TRBV12-4 to TRBJ2-7, with D possibly TRBD2 on 6 matching bases. The V end was cut by 5 bases, the J end by 1 base, with 9 bases between. CDR3 size: 13 residues. CDR3 bases: TGTGCCAGCAGTGCGGGGAGTTCCTACGAGCAGTACTTC. Translated, it gives CASSAGSSYEQYF.

DNA of the CDR3: TGTGCCAGCAGTGGTCGGGTTCGCAATCAGCCCCAGCATTTT. Its translation: CASSGRVRNQPQHF. J is TRBJ1-5 and V is TRBV2; D is unclear. Germline CDR1 and CDR2: SNHLY and FYNNEI. Trimming left V 4 bases short and J 2 bases short, with 9 bases between. The CDR3 has 14 amino acids.

This chain joins TRBV3-1 (or the pseudogene TRBV3-2) and TRBJ2-1; the match to TRBD1 covers 7 bases. Germline loops: CDR1 LGHDT, CDR2 YNNKEL (reference sequence). V shed 4 bases and J 3 bases; nucleotides not matched to a gene: 3. CDR3 length: 14 amino acids. CDR3 in DNA: TGTGCCAGCAGCCCTCGGGACAGCTACAATGAGCAGTTCTTC. It specifies CASSPRDSYNEQFF.